The clone carrying this T cell receptor (beta chain) was observed a handful of times. Its antigen is unidentified. This CDR3 is built from 13 residues. Germline V gives CDR1 LGHNT, CDR2 FRNRAP. V was clipped by 6 bases and J by 5 bases, with 12 bases between them. Constant-segment-primed 5'RACE gave TCR alpha and TCR beta cDNA libraries with sample barcodes and UMIs. TCRdb re-called the 5' RACE reads with MiXCR, one entry per CDR3 protein. The sample shows almost 250,000 distinct CDR3 sequences, roughly 14% of them seen only once. The data originate from a study of T-cell memory formation after mild COVID-19. The overall study: In these data, TCR clusters were largely donor specific.

Findings and limits, study-wide: Of the contracting clones, CD4+ ones lay mainly in CM and EM, and CD8+ ones in EMRA.

The sequencing input was PBMCs or a T cell subset sorted from them (not recorded which). The TCR was taken from an adult woman who had mild COVID-19 (a few samples of this study predate the infection). Cell type and time point are not known. This rearrangement joins TRBV12-5 to TRBJ2-3; D might be TRBD2 (6 bases). CDR3 amino acids: CASGPTAGDTQYF. The DNA of the CDR3 is TGTGCTAGTGGACCGACAGCGGGAGATACGCAGTATTTT. Variable domain in full (rest from reference TRBV12-5 and TRBJ2-3): DARVTQTPRHKVTEMGQEVTMRCQPILGHNTVFWYRQTMMQGLELLAYFRNRAPLDDSGMPKDRFSAEMPDATLATLKIQPSEPRDSAVYFCASGPTAGDTQYFGPGTRLTVL.